This T cell receptor beta chain appears in the sequencing data of a study of OX40 agonist ivuxolimab in advanced cancers. At the level of the study: Ivuxolimab, which is an agonistic anti-OX40 (CD134) antibody, was administered to the patients. Eligibility rules accepted prior anti-PD-1, anti-PD-L1 or anti-CTLA-4 therapy, and roughly 42% had some.

Profiled with immunoSEQ multiplex PCR; TCRdb holds only in-frame clones, not every one. This sample has some 11,000 clones, with more than 75% found just once. Germline assignment: CDR1 MNHEY and CDR2 SVGAGI. Trimming took off 4 bases at V and 3 bases at J, with 16 bases between the two ends. CDR3 length: 15 amino acids. Sequenced here: CD4+ or CD8+ T cells sorted from blood, sampled in a trial of the OX40 agonist ivuxolimab. The TCR comes from an adult with an advanced solid tumor such as melanoma, head and neck, liver or kidney cancer. The rearrangement links TRBV6-5 to TRBJ2-7, with D unclear. The CDR3 coding sequence is TGTGCCAGCAGTTTGGAGATCTCTCCCCTCTACGAGCAGTACTTC. Amino acids: CASSLEISPLYEQYF.